These 4 T cell receptor beta chains were all obtained from the same sample, sequenced in a study of cytomegalovirus exposure and HLA in healthy donors. PCR amplification relied on 60 Vbeta primers (plus 13 Jbeta primers). Sequenced by immunoSEQ multiplex PCR; TCRdb stores in-frame clones only, minus some. Of more than 200,000 clones listed, roughly 80% were seen once; the top ten hold 6%. Sequenced material: PBMCs. The receptors were sampled from a middle-aged man in good health and CMV-seropositive.

This chain joins TRBV28 and TRBJ2-1; no definite D call. Trimming stripped 2 bases from V and 9 bases from J, with 14 bases between. The CDR3 consists of 14 residues. Germline V gene data show CDR1 as MDHEN and CDR2 as SYDVKM. The CDR3 protein is CASSLSQIRVEQFF. The CDR3 DNA reads as TGTGCCAGCAGTTTAAGTCAAATCCGGGTTGAGCAGTTCTTC.

This rearrangement joins TRBV5-4 to TRBJ2-3; D might be TRBD2 (7 bases). Germline lookup yields CDR1 SGHNT and CDR2 YYREEE (reference sequence). With 4 bases removed from V and 4 bases from J, the gap between germline ends came to 19 bases. This CDR3 is 16 amino acids long. The CDR3 sequence: CASSPGGGRAPDTQYF. CDR3 nucleotide sequence: TGTGCCAGCAGCCCGGGGGGCGGCAGGGCCCCAGATACGCAGTATTTT.

This sequence joins TRBV12-5 and TRBJ2-2, with 12 bases aligning to TRBD2. Trimming cost V 6 bases and J 5 bases; bases outside gene matches: 7. The CDR3 has 16 amino acids. Germline-derived CDR1 and CDR2 are LGHNT and FRNRAP. The CDR3 nucleotides are TGTGCTAGTGGCCAACTAGCGGGAGGATGGACCGGGGAGCTGTTTTTT. Its protein is CASGQLAGGWTGELFF.

J is TRBJ2-3 and V is TRBV6-5; no clear D. Trimming stripped 5 bases from V and 1 base from J, with 10 bases between. Germline V gene lookup returns CDR1 MNHEY and CDR2 SVGAGI. This CDR3 is 14 amino acids long. The CDR3 nucleotides read TGTGCCAGCAGTCCTGCGGCCGGCACAGATACGCAGTATTTT. Its protein is CASSPAAGTDTQYF.